The next 13 T cell receptor beta chains were all read from a single sample in a study of blood T cell repertoires in COVID-19. Assay: immunoSEQ multiplex PCR; the TCRdb copy retains only in-frame clones and omits some. The sample includes approximately 130,000 clones, about 86% of them seen just once. The sample was PBMCs or T cells enriched from blood (not recorded which). The source of these receptors is a woman aged 50 to 60 who had recovered from COVID-19.

The V and J genes are TRBV7-2 and TRBJ1-5; 10 bases match TRBD1. Trimming took 4 bases from V and 5 from J; bases not matched to a gene: 5. This CDR3 is 15 amino acids long. CDR1 is SGHTA and CDR2 is FQGNSA in the germline V gene. In nucleotides, the CDR3 is TGTGCCAGCAGCTGGACAGGGGGTGAGGATCAGCCCCAGCATTTT. It is translated as CASSWTGGEDQPQHF.

The chain is built from TRBV5-1 and TRBJ1-1; D perhaps matches TRBD1 (5 bases). The length of the CDR3 is 14 residues. Germline V gives CDR1 SGHRS, CDR2 YFSETQ. The V and J ends lost 6 bases and 1 base respectively, with 13 bases between them. The DNA for the CDR3 is TGCGCCAGCACCACGCAGGGCGGGAACACTGAAGCTTTCTTT. Translating it yields CASTTQGGNTEAFF. Based on the CDR3 plus reference TRBV5-1 and TRBJ1-1, the full variable domain is KAGVTQTPRYLIKTRGQQVTLSCSPISGHRSVSWYQQTPGQGLQFLFEYFSETQRNKGNFPGRFSGRQFSNSRSEMNVSTLELGDSALYLCASTTQGGNTEAFFGQGTRLTVV.

The rearrangement joins TRBV5-8 to TRBJ2-1, with a possible D match to TRBD1 (6 bases). V was cut by 4 bases and J by 9 bases, with 17 bases left in between. Germline V gene lookup returns CDR1 SGHTS and CDR2 YDEGEE. CDR3 size: 14 residues. Here the CDR3 reads CASSPGPPGAEQFF. CDR3 nucleotide sequence: TGTGCCAGCAGCCCGGGACCCCCAGGGGCTGAGCAGTTCTTC.

The gene calls are TRBV11-3 and TRBJ2-1, with D unresolved. The CDR3 consists of 13 residues. Per the germline V gene, CDR1 is SGHNT and CDR2 is YENEEA. V lost 1 base and J 7 bases, leaving 8 bases between the germline ends. CDR3 loop: CASSLAEMNEQFF. CDR3 in DNA: TGTGCCAGCAGCTTAGCTGAGATGAATGAGCAGTTCTTC.

This clone occurred a few times. The chain employs TRBV5-5 and TRBJ2-7; 8 positions agree with TRBD1. Germline lookup yields CDR1 SGHKS and CDR2 YYEKEE (reference sequence). This CDR3 contains 15 residues. V dropped 1 base and J dropped 3; count of bases not matched to a gene: 6. Written as DNA, the CDR3 is TGTGCCAGCAGCTTGCAGACAGGGGCTATCTACGAGCAGTACTTC. Encoded protein: CASSLQTGAIYEQYF.

The chain employs TRBV5-1 and TRBJ2-3; D is perhaps TRBD2 (6 bases). Germline values: CDR1 SGHRS, CDR2 YFSETQ. The CDR3 loop spans 15 amino acids. Trimming pared 0 bases from V and 1 base from J, leaving 9 bases between. The DNA of the CDR3 is TGCGCCAGCAGCTTGGGGGCTAGCGGCACAGATACGCAGTATTTT. Amino acid sequence: CASSLGASGTDTQYF.

This sequence joins TRBV4-1 and TRBJ2-7; D is perhaps TRBD2 (8 bases). Germline V lookup: CDR1 MGHRA, CDR2 YSYEKL. This CDR3 is built from 16 residues. The V end lost 1 base, the J end lost 6 bases, and 19 bases lay between the germline ends. The CDR3 loop reads CASSQAGTAGVGEQYF. CDR3 bases: TGCGCCAGCAGCCAAGCCGGGACAGCGGGGGTGGGCGAGCAGTACTTC.

This chain links TRBV25-1 with TRBJ2-2, with TRBD2 matching 15 bases. The CDR3 loop spans 17 amino acids. CDR1 and CDR2 (germline): MGHDK, SYGVNS. V shed 4 bases and J 6 bases; nucleotides not matched to a gene: 6. Written as DNA, the CDR3 is TGTGCCAGCAGTGGCGGACTAGCGGGGGGGCCCCCCGGGGAGCTGTTTTTT. Its translation: CASSGGLAGGPPGELFF.

The rearrangement links TRBV12-3 or TRBV12-4 to TRBJ1-2; tentatively, D is TRBD1 (6 bases). CDR3 length: 12 residues. With 6 bases removed from V and 7 bases from J, the gap between germline ends came to 12 bases. The CDR3 nucleotides are TGTGCCAGCAGATCACAGGGATCTGGCTACACCTTC. Protein product: CASRSQGSGYTF.

Only a few counts were recorded for this clone. The CDR3 region has the DNA TGTGCCATCAGTGACCCCGGGACAGACCAACTGTTTTTT. It yields the protein CAISDPGTDQLFF. This sequence joins TRBV10-3 and TRBJ1-4; 7 bases line up with TRBD1. The CDR3 is made up of 13 amino acids. Germline CDR1 is ENHRY and CDR2 is SYGVKD. V trimming: 3 bases; J trimming: 12 bases; junction bases outside the gene matches: 7.

This clone was detected only a few times. The V and J genes are TRBV14 and TRBJ2-7, with a possible D match to TRBD2 (5 bases). With 0 bases removed from V and 2 bases from J, the gap between germline ends came to 11 bases. Per the germline V gene, CDR1 is SGHDN and CDR2 is FVKESK. This CDR3 region has 15 residues. The CDR3 loop reads CASSQDPQRAYEQYF. In nucleotides, the CDR3 is TGTGCCAGCAGCCAAGACCCCCAGAGGGCCTACGAGCAGTACTTC.

The V call is TRBV7-9, the J call TRBJ2-3; weak D call: TRBD2 (6 bases). This CDR3 contains 13 residues. Between the trimmed V and J ends, which lost 2 bases and 5 bases, there was a span of 8 bases. Germline V gene sequence: CDR1 SEHNR, CDR2 FQNEAQ (reference sequence). CDR3 nucleotide sequence: TGTGCCAGCAGCTTACTAGCGATAGATACGCAGTATTTT. Encoded protein: CASSLLAIDTQYF.

This clone appeared a single time. The sample holds other DNA sequences that translate to the same CDR3. The chain uses TRBV2 and TRBJ1-1, with D perhaps TRBD1 (5 bases). V gave up 1 base and J gave up 1 base, with 10 bases separating them. The CDR3 loop spans 15 amino acids. Germline loops: CDR1 SNHLY, CDR2 FYNNEI. CDR3 coding DNA: TGTGCCAGCAGTGAAGTGCAGGGAAGGAACACTGAAGCTTTCTTT. Protein: CASSEVQGRNTEAFF.